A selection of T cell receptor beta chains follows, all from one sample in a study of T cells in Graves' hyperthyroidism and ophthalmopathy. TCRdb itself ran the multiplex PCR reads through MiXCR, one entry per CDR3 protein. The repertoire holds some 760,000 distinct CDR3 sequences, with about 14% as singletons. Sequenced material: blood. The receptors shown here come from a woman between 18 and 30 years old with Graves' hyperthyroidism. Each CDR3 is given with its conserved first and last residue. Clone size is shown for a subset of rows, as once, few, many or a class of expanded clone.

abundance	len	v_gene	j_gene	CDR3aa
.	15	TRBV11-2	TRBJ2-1	CASSSLRDWTKGQFF
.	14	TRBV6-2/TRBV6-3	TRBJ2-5	CATSAPGRQETQYF
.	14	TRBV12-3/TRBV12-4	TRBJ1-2	CASSTDTYSYGYTF
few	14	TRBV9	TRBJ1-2	CASSARADSKGYTF
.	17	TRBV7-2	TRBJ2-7	CASSPPRVTGGNYEQYF
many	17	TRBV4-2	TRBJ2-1	CASSQDRTSGSYNEQFF
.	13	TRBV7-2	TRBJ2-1	CASSLQSYNEQFF
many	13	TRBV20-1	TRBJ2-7	CSASQDLSYEQYF
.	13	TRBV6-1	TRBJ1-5	CASDRGIVQPQHF
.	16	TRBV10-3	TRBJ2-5	CAISDQGARGQETQYF
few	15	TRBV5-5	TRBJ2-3	CASSLVGSVPDTQYF
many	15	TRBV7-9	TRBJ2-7	CASSGLAGRAREQYF
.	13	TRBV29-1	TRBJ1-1	CSVEGELFAEAFF
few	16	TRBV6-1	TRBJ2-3	CASSERSGGATDTQYF
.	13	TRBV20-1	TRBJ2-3	CSAPSGSTDTQYF
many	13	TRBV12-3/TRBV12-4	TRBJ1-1	CANSRGGDTEAFF
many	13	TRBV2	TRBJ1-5	CASSEARDQPQHF
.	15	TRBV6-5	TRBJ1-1	CASSYSGIGGLEAFF
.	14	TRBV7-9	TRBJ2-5	CASSHLAVQETQYF
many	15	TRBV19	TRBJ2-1	CASSTSGPRYNEQFF
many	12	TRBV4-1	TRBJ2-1	CASSQEGLEQFF
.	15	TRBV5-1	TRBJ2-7	CASSLEGQTLYEQYF